Below are 28 T cell receptor beta chains sequenced from a single sample in a study of T cell responses to AZD1222 COVID-19 vaccine. Repertoires were generated with immunoSEQ multiplex PCR, while TCRdb's copy carries only in-frame clones and drops some. Among more than 100,000 clones listed, approximately 90% were seen once. Sequences were derived from peripheral blood, sampled on day 0 of AZD1222 vaccination. These receptors came from an adult in good health.

V and J are TRBV13 and TRBJ2-7; D perhaps matches TRBD2 (5 bases). Trimming stripped 5 bases from V and 4 bases from J, with 15 bases between. Germline V gene data show CDR1 as PRHDT and CDR2 as FYEKMQ (reference sequence). The CDR3 loop spans 14 amino acids. The CDR3 coding sequence is TGTGCCAGCAGCCCACAACTAGTTTCTTACGAGCAGTACTTC. Translated: CASSPQLVSYEQYF.

The CDR3 here is CSAGELFF. The CDR3 DNA sequence: TGCAGCGCCGGGGAGCTGTTTTTT. This rearrangement joins TRBV29-1 to TRBJ2-2; no definite D call. Germline V CDR1 and CDR2: SQVTM, ANQGSEA. V dropped 7 bases and J dropped 6 bases, with 0 bases sitting between them. There are 8 residues in the CDR3.

This CDR3 reads CASSQESQGALHF. CDR3 nucleotides: TGTGCCAGCAGCCAAGAAAGTCAGGGGGCCCTCCACTTT. The chain links TRBV14 to TRBJ1-6; 7 bases fit TRBD1. The V gene's germline CDR1 is SGHDN and CDR2 FVKESK. This CDR3 has 13 residues. The V gene end was trimmed by 0 bases and the J gene end by 14 bases; junction bases not matched to a gene: 4.

The chain carries TRBV28 and TRBJ2-7; the match to TRBD2 covers 14 bases. Germline V gene sequence: CDR1 MDHEN, CDR2 SYDVKM. Losses at the gene ends were 6 bases for V and 2 bases for J; bases not matched to a gene: 21. This CDR3 is built from 21 residues. The CDR3 sequence is CASSLPGPGTSGRVRTYEQYF. The CDR3 region has the DNA TGTGCCAGCAGCCTCCCTGGACCCGGGACTAGCGGGAGAGTTCGAACCTACGAGCAGTACTTC.

This clone was observed a handful of times. The rearrangement joins TRBV7-9 to TRBJ2-7; no reliable D call. The CDR3 runs to 13 residues. The V gene lost 6 bases and the J gene lost 2 bases, with 11 bases spanning the gap. The V gene's germline CDR1 is SEHNR and CDR2 FQNEAQ (reference sequence). The CDR3 loop is CASRGSNPYEQYF. The CDR3 bases are TGTGCCAGCAGGGGCAGTAACCCCTACGAGCAGTACTTC.

The chain couples TRBV28 to TRBJ1-2; 7 bases line up with TRBD1. In germline, CDR1 is MDHEN, CDR2 SYDVKM. J gave up 7 bases and V 3 bases, and 5 bases lay outside the gene matches. This CDR3 spans 13 amino acids. CDR3 coding DNA: TGTGCCAGCAGTTTCGGGCAGGGGGTTGGCTACACCTTC. Its translation: CASSFGQGVGYTF.

This clone was detected once. The chain is built from TRBV5-4 and TRBJ2-2; D might be TRBD2 (6 bases). The V gene lost 3 bases and the J gene lost 8 bases, with 20 bases spanning the gap. The CDR3 extends over 16 amino acids. The germline V gene encodes CDR1 SGHNT and CDR2 YYREEE (reference sequence). CDR3 sequence: CASSWGLPPSKGELFF. CDR3 bases: TGTGCCAGCAGCTGGGGACTTCCTCCTTCCAAGGGGGAGCTGTTTTTT. Based on the CDR3 plus reference TRBV5-4 and TRBJ2-2, the full variable domain is ETGVTQSPTHLIKTRGQQVTLRCSSQSGHNTVSWYQQALGQGPQFIFQYYREEENGRGNFPPRFSGLQFPNYSSELNVNALELDDSALYLCASSWGLPPSKGELFFGEGSRLTVL.

The chain joins TRBV6-5 to TRBJ1-3; a weak D match, TRBD1 (5 bases). V lost 2 bases and J 0 bases, leaving 11 bases between the germline ends. Germline CDR1 is MNHEY and CDR2 is SVGAGI. The length of the CDR3 is 16 residues. The CDR3 nucleotides read TGTGCCAGCAGTTACAGGGGTTATTTCTCTGGAAACACCATATATTTT. Translating it yields CASSYRGYFSGNTIYF.

The chain has TRBV5-5 and TRBJ2-2; 11 nucleotides align to TRBD2. The germline V gene has CDR1 SGHKS and CDR2 YYEKEE (reference sequence). This CDR3 has 19 residues. Trimming took 2 bases from V and 2 from J; bases not matched to a gene: 11. The CDR3, as DNA: TGTGCCAGCAGCTTCTCCCCGACTAGCGGGGCCTTAAACACCGGGGAGCTGTTTTTT. Its translation: CASSFSPTSGALNTGELFF.

The genes are TRBV9 and TRBJ2-2, with 9 bases that match TRBD1. CDR3 length equals 16 residues. V lost 6 bases, J lost 1 base, and 7 bases stayed unmatched. Germline CDR1 SGDLS, CDR2 YYNGEE. The CDR3 DNA sequence: TGTGCCAGCACCCCCGAGGGACAGGGGAACACCGGGGAGCTGTTTTTT. It translates to CASTPEGQGNTGELFF.

This clone was seen only once. The V call is TRBV11-2, the J call TRBJ2-7; tentatively, D is TRBD2 (5 bases). Germline V lookup: CDR1 SGHAT, CDR2 FQNNGV. The V end was cut by 5 bases, the J end by 2 bases, with 13 bases between. The length of the CDR3 is 14 residues. The CDR3 loop is CASSPGELAYEQYF. The CDR3 DNA sequence: TGTGCCAGCAGCCCTGGGGAGTTGGCCTACGAGCAGTACTTC.

The V call is TRBV12-2, the J call TRBJ1-2; the table's D call, TRBD1, has no DNA check behind it. TRBV12-2 is designated a pseudogene. The CDR3 covers 16 residues. The CDR3 coding sequence is TGTGCAAGTCGCTTAGAAAGTAGAGACAGGAAACAGGGCTACACCTTC. Protein product: CASRLESRDRKQGYTF.

This CDR3 is CASSPPPNRGSEQYF. Written as DNA, the CDR3 is TGTGCCAGCAGTCCCCCACCAAACAGGGGGTCCGAGCAGTACTTC. The chain combines TRBV28 with TRBJ2-7; TRBD1 matches at 8 bases. The junction had 12 bases not matched to a gene; V was cut back by 5 bases and J by 6 bases. Germline CDR1 MDHEN, CDR2 SYDVKM. There are 15 residues in the CDR3. Using reference TRBV28 and TRBJ2-7 for the parts outside the CDR3, the full variable domain is DVKVTQSSRYLVKRTGEKVFLECVQDMDHENMFWYRQDPGLGLRLIYFSYDVKMKEKGDIPEGYSVSREKKERFSLILESASTNQTSMYLCASSPPPNRGSEQYFGPGTRLTVT.

The chain couples TRBV5-1 to TRBJ2-4; TRBD2 matches at 9 bases. Trimming cost V 4 bases and J 0 bases; bases outside gene matches: 17. Germline CDR1 reads SGHRS; CDR2 reads YFSETQ. This CDR3 spans 20 amino acids. CDR3 nucleotides: TGCGCCAGCAGCCTTAGCGGGGGACCGAGAAGCTCCCTAGCCAAAAACATTCAGTACTTC. It codes for CASSLSGGPRSSLAKNIQYF.

This chain joins TRBV28 and TRBJ2-3, with 15 bases identical to TRBD2. The V segment lost 4 bases and the J segment 4 bases; nucleotides outside the gene matches: 15. This CDR3 region has 20 residues. CDR1 and CDR2 from the germline V gene are MDHEN and SYDVKM. The CDR3 reads CASSSLKGTSGRNPADTQYF. CDR3 bases: TGTGCCAGCAGTTCACTGAAAGGGACTAGCGGGAGGAACCCAGCAGATACGCAGTATTTT.

This clone was recorded a few times. The rearrangement joins TRBV6-1 to TRBJ1-2; D remains ambiguous. This CDR3 spans 12 amino acids. Germline V gives CDR1 MNHNS, CDR2 SASEGT. Trimming removed 1 base at V and 2 bases at J, with 2 bases between. CDR3 region: CASSEGNYGYTF. The CDR3 coding sequence is TGTGCCAGCAGTGAAGGGAACTATGGCTACACCTTC.

The chain has TRBV4-1 and TRBJ2-1, with D uncertain. Germline V gives CDR1 MGHRA, CDR2 YSYEKL. V shed 1 base and J shed 0 bases, with 7 bases lying between them. This CDR3 is 15 amino acids long. The CDR3 spells CASSQARSSYNEQFF. The CDR3 DNA follows: TGCGCCAGCAGCCAAGCCAGGAGCTCCTACAATGAGCAGTTCTTC.

This chain connects TRBV19 to TRBJ1-1; 8 bases fit TRBD1. Per germline, CDR1 LNHDA and CDR2 SQIVND (reference sequence). The CDR3 loop spans 13 amino acids. After removal of 7 bases from V and 3 bases from J, the junction contained 4 bases not matched to a gene. CDR3 sequence: CASNRGRDTEAFF. Here the CDR3 DNA reads TGTGCCAGTAACAGGGGGAGGGACACTGAAGCTTTCTTT.

The CDR3: CASSFERGQVRRSPLHF. CDR3 sequence (DNA): TGTGCCAGCAGTTTTGAAAGGGGGCAAGTAAGACGATCACCCCTCCACTTT. The genes are TRBV28 and TRBJ1-6; 7 nucleotides align to TRBD1. CDR1 and CDR2 (germline): MDHEN, SYDVKM. The V segment lost 3 bases and the J segment 10 bases; nucleotides outside the gene matches: 15. This CDR3 is built from 17 residues.

The V and J genes are TRBV5-1 and TRBJ1-1; TRBD1 matches 9 bases. Losses at the gene ends were 4 bases for V and 6 bases for J; bases not matched to a gene: 1. The CDR3 runs to 12 residues. The germline V gene encodes CDR1 SGHRS and CDR2 YFSETQ. The CDR3 coding sequence is TGCGCCAGCAGCCGGACAGGGGCTGAAGCTTTCTTT. It codes for CASSRTGAEAFF.

This rearrangement joins TRBV7-6 to TRBJ2-2; tentative D call: TRBD2 (5 bases). The V gene's germline CDR1 is SGHVS and CDR2 FNYEAQ. CDR3 length: 13 amino acids. V was cut by 10 bases and J by 4 bases, with 13 bases left in between. CDR3 protein: CAIASGFTGELFF. Here the CDR3 DNA reads TGTGCCATTGCGTCGGGGTTCACCGGGGAGCTGTTTTTT.

This sequence joins TRBV28 and TRBJ1-2; D unclear. From germline, CDR1 is MDHEN and CDR2 SYDVKM. The CDR3 sequence is 13 residues long. Trimming cost V 3 bases and J 1 base, with 6 bases left between them. The CDR3: CASSFLINYGYTF. For the CDR3, the DNA is TGTGCCAGCAGTTTTCTGATTAACTATGGCTACACCTTC.

The CDR3 is CASSFGSGGAQETQYF. CDR3 in DNA: TGTGCCAGCAGCTTTGGTAGCGGGGGAGCCCAAGAGACCCAGTACTTC. The genes are TRBV7-9 and TRBJ2-5; 9 nucleotides agree with TRBD2. The J segment lost 1 base and the V segment lost 3 bases, leaving 6 bases of the junction unmatched. Germline CDR1 reads SEHNR; CDR2 reads FQNEAQ (reference sequence). This CDR3 has 16 residues.

The chain uses TRBV19 and TRBJ1-6; D gene uncertain. CDR1 and CDR2 (germline): LNHDA, SQIVND (reference sequence). Trimming stripped 8 bases from V and 4 bases from J, with 9 bases between. The CDR3 is made up of 13 amino acids. CDR3 sequence reads: CASSYGYNSPLHF. DNA of the CDR3: TGTGCCAGTTCGTACGGATATAATTCACCCCTCCACTTT.

The chain has TRBV5-6 and TRBJ1-2, with 7 positions matching TRBD1. The germline CDR1 and CDR2 sequences are SGHDT and YYEEEE. This CDR3 has 15 residues. J was trimmed by 7 bases and V by 2 bases; bases with no gene match: 11. CDR3 DNA sequence: TGTGCCAGCAGCTTAGGTGGGCAGGGGGTCAGTGGCTACACCTTC. This encodes CASSLGGQGVSGYTF.

The rearrangement uses TRBV25-1 and TRBJ2-7, with unresolved D. Trimming took off 4 bases at V and 4 bases at J, with 5 bases between the two ends. CDR3 length: 11 residues. Germline V lookup: CDR1 MGHDK, CDR2 SYGVNS. CDR3 sequence: CASSAAYEQYF. The CDR3 region has the DNA TGTGCCAGCAGTGCGGCTTACGAGCAGTACTTC.

There are a few counts of this clone. This chain connects TRBV11-2 to TRBJ1-2; D is unresolved. This CDR3 contains 19 residues. Germline V gives CDR1 SGHAT, CDR2 FQNNGV. Between the trimmed V and J ends, which lost 1 base and 7 bases, there was a span of 28 bases. CDR3 sequence: CASSLAARAGSSKGRGYTF. The CDR3 nucleotides are TGTGCCAGCAGCTTAGCGGCCCGGGCAGGCTCCTCAAAAGGGCGTGGCTACACCTTC.

V and J are TRBV19 and TRBJ1-2; tentatively, D is TRBD1 (5 bases). The CDR3 has 13 amino acids. Germline V gives CDR1 LNHDA, CDR2 SQIVND (reference sequence). V lost 7 bases to trimming and J lost 4 bases, with 13 bases between them. CDR3: CASTKGQGYGYTF. The CDR3 region has the DNA TGTGCCAGTACGAAGGGGCAAGGCTATGGCTACACCTTC.